The 11 T cell receptor beta chains below were found in one sample sequenced in a study of graft-versus-host responses after intestinal transplantation. For these TCRs, the target antigens are not known. Sequencing was performed with immunoSEQ multiplex PCR; in TCRdb, only in-frame clones are kept and a portion is missing. The sample records over 70,000 clones, around 90% being singletons. The material sequenced was unstimulated CD8+ T cells sorted from spleen or lymph node cells, taken before transplant. The receptors here all came from a human donor who was the organ donor for an intestinal transplant.

This clone was detected once. The V gene is TRBV6-5, the J gene TRBJ1-1, with TRBD1 identical over 8 bases. CDR3 length: 14 residues. Per the germline V gene, CDR1 is MNHEY and CDR2 is SVGAGI. The V segment lost 6 bases and the J segment 3 bases; nucleotides outside the gene matches: 6. CDR3 nucleotides: TGTGCCAGCAGGCCGACAGGGGCCCACACTGAAGCTTTCTTT. Its protein is CASRPTGAHTEAFF.

The chain carries TRBV6-4 and TRBJ2-3; D may be TRBD2 (5 bases). CDR3 size: 15 residues. V was cut by 0 bases and J by 1 base, with 8 bases left in between. Germline CDR1 MRHNA, CDR2 SNTAGT. The CDR3 reads CASSDSHGGTDTQYF. Here the CDR3 DNA reads TGTGCCAGCAGTGACTCGCACGGGGGCACAGATACGCAGTATTTT.

The CDR3 here is CASRTELVREQYV. The DNA of the CDR3 is TGTGCCAGCAGAACCGAACTAGTACGTGAGCAGTACGTC. The chain uses TRBV6-6 and TRBJ2-7, with D maybe TRBD2 (5 bases). From germline, CDR1 is MNHNY and CDR2 SVGAGI (reference sequence). With 6 bases removed from V and 7 bases from J, the gap between germline ends came to 16 bases. This CDR3 comprises 13 residues.

This clone was counted once. This rearrangement joins TRBV27 to TRBJ2-1; 7 bases align to TRBD2. Germline lookup yields CDR1 MNHEY and CDR2 SMNVEV (reference sequence). The J segment lost 10 bases and the V segment lost 5 bases, leaving 8 bases of the junction unmatched. The CDR3 has 13 amino acids. CDR3 nucleotide sequence: TGTGCCAGCAGTCGTGTTGCGGGGGAAGAGCAGTTCTTC. Residues: CASSRVAGEEQFF.

The V call is TRBV25-1, the J call TRBJ1-2; 7 bases fit TRBD1. The trim removed 5 bases at V and 4 bases at J, leaving 1 base unmatched. Germline CDR1 is MGHDK and CDR2 is SYGVNS. The CDR3 is 12 residues long. The CDR3 bases are TGTGCCAGCAGTACAGGGGCCTATGGCTACACCTTC. Amino acid sequence: CASSTGAYGYTF.

CDR3: CATKGYTEAFF. In DNA form, the CDR3 reads TGTGCCACCAAGGGGTACACTGAAGCTTTCTTT. The J gene is TRBJ1-1, the V gene TRBV6-5; a weak D match, TRBD1 (5 bases). This CDR3 spans 11 amino acids. Germline CDR1 reads MNHEY; CDR2 reads SVGAGI. The germline V and J ends were trimmed by 10 bases and 3 bases, with 9 bases remaining between them.

This clone has a single count. The same CDR3 can be traced to other DNA sequences in this sample. V usage is TRBV5-1 and J usage is TRBJ2-3; 8 bases fit TRBD2. There are 15 residues in the CDR3. The J segment lost 6 bases and the V segment lost 6 bases, leaving 12 bases of the junction unmatched. Germline V CDR1 and CDR2: SGHRS, YFSETQ. CDR3 sequence reads: CASNVQPGGEDTQYF. The CDR3 DNA follows: TGCGCCAGCAACGTTCAGCCGGGAGGGGAGGATACGCAGTATTTT.

V is TRBV19 and J is TRBJ1-2, with D possibly matching TRBD1 (5 bases). CDR3 size: 12 residues. CDR1 and CDR2 (germline): LNHDA, SQIVND (reference sequence). Trimming shortened V by 7 bases and J by 6 bases, and 12 bases separated the two germline ends. CDR3 DNA sequence: TGTGCCAGTACCTGGCGGGGGGATGGCTACACCTTC. Translating it yields CASTWRGDGYTF. Variable domain in full (rest from reference TRBV19 and TRBJ1-2): DGGITQSPKYLFRKEGQNVTLSCEQNLNHDAMYWYRQDPGQGLRLIYYSQIVNDFQKGDIAEGYSVSREKKESFPLTVTSAQKNPTAFYLCASTWRGDGYTFGSGTRLTVV.

This chain connects TRBV5-6 to TRBJ2-7; TRBD1 might be the D (5 bases). Germline lookup yields CDR1 SGHDT and CDR2 YYEEEE. CDR3 length equals 16 residues. V was pared by 0 bases and J by 3 bases, with 16 bases between. The DNA of the CDR3 is TGTGCCAGCAGCTTGGGGGGTGCTGGGGCACACTACGAGCAGTACGTC. This sequence encodes CASSLGGAGAHYEQYV.

The genes are TRBV6-4 and TRBJ2-6, with 8 bases fitting TRBD1. Germline values: CDR1 MRHNA, CDR2 SNTAGT. This CDR3 region has 16 residues. Trimming removed 2 bases from V and 4 bases from J; junction bases left unmatched: 4. The CDR3, as DNA: TGTGCCAGCAGTGACGGACAGGGCTACGGGGCCAACGTCCTGACTTTC. Translating gives CASSDGQGYGANVLTF.

The chain is built from TRBV28 and TRBJ1-4, with D maybe TRBD1 (6 bases). The CDR3 sequence is 16 residues long. V was trimmed by 3 bases and J by 3 bases, leaving 14 bases between them. CDR1 is MDHEN and CDR2 is SYDVKM in the germline V gene. CDR3 nucleotide sequence: TGTGCCAGCAGTTTCCTACAGGGAAGTCCTAATGAAAAACTGTTTTTT. It codes for CASSFLQGSPNEKLFF. Complete variable domain (other parts from reference TRBV28 and TRBJ1-4): DVKVTQSSRYLVKRTGEKVFLECVQDMDHENMFWYRQDPGLGLRLIYFSYDVKMKEKGDIPEGYSVSREKKERFSLILESASTNQTSMYLCASSFLQGSPNEKLFFGSGTQLSVL.